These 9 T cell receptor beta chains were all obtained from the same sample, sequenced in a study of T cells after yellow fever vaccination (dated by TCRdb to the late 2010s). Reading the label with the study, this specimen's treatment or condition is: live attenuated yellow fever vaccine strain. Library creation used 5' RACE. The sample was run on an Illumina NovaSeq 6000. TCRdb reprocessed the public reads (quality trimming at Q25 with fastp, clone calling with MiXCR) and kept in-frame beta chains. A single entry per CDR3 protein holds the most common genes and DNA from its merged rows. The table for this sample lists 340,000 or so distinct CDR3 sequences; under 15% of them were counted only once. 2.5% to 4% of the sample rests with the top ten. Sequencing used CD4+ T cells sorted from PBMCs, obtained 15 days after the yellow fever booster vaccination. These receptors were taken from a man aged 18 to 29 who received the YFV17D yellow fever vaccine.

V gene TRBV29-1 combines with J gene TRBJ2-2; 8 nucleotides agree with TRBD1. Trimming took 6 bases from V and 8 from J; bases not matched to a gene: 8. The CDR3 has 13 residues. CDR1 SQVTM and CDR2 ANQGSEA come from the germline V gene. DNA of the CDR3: TGCAGCGTCGCTGAGCAGGGGGCGGGGGAGCTGTTTTTT. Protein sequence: CSVAEQGAGELFF.

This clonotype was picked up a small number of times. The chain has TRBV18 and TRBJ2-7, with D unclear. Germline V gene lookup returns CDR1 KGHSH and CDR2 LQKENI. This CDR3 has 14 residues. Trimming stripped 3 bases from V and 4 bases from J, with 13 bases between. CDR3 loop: CASSPGSRVYEQYV. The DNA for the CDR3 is TGTGCCAGCTCACCTGGGTCCCGGGTTTACGAGCAGTACGTC.

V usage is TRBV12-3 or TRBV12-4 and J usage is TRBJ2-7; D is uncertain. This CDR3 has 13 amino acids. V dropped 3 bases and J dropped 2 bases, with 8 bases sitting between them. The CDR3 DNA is TGTGCCAGCAGTTTTTCCGGCCCCTACGAGCAGTACGTC. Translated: CASSFSGPYEQYV.

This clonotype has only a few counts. The DNA of the CDR3 is TGTGCCAGCAGCGGGGGACAGCTCCTAGCTGAAGCTTTCTTT. Translated: CASSGGQLLAEAFF. The chain combines TRBV7-2 with TRBJ1-1; TRBD1 matches 7 bases. CDR3 length equals 14 residues. Per germline, CDR1 SGHTA and CDR2 FQGNSA. J gave up 6 bases and V 5 bases, and 9 bases lay outside the gene matches.

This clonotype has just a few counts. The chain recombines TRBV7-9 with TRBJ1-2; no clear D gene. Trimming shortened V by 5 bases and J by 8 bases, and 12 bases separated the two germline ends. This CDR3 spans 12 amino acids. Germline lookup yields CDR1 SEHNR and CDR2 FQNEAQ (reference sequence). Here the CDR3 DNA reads TGTGCCAGCAGCCAATTCCACAGCGGCTACACCTTC. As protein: CASSQFHSGYTF.

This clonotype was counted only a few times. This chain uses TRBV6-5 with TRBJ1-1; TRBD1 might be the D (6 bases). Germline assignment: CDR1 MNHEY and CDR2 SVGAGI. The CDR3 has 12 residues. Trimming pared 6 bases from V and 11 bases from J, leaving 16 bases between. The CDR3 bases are TGTGCCAGCAGCGGGGGGCGGTTTGGCGCTTTCTTT. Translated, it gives CASSGGRFGAFF.

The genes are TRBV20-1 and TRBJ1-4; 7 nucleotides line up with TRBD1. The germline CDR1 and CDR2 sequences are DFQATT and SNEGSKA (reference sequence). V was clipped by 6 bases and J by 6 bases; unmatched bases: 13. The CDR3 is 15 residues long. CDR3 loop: CSAKQGGSRHEKLFF. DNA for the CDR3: TGCAGTGCCAAGCAGGGGGGAAGTAGACATGAAAAACTGTTTTTT.

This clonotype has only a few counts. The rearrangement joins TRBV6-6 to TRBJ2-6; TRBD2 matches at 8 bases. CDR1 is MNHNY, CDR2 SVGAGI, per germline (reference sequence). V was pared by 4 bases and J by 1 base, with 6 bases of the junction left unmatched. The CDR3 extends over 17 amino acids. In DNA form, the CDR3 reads TGTGCCAGCAGTTCGACCGGGGGGGCTTCTGGGGCCAACGTCCTGACTTTC. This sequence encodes CASSSTGGASGANVLTF.

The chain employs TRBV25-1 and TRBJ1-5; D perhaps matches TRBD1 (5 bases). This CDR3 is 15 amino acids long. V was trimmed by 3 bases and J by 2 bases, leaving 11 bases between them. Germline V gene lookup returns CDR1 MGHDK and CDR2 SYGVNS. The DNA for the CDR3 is TGTGCCAGCAGTGACCCGGGGACCGGCAATCAGCCCCAGCATTTT. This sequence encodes CASSDPGTGNQPQHF.